The rows below give T cell receptor beta chains drawn from one sample of a study of CD8 T cells in Susac syndrome. TCRdb reanalysed the immunoSEQ multiplex PCR reads using MiXCR and keeps one entry per CDR3 protein. The sample lists 73,000 or so distinct CDR3 sequences, about 94% seen once, with approximately 0.38% in the top ten. Sequences were obtained from CD8+ T cells from PBMCs. The receptors originated from a human donor with multiple sclerosis. CDR3s include the opening cysteine and the closing phenylalanine or tryptophan. D genes are given only for firm matches. Clone size appears in some rows only: once, few, many, or a class for an expanded clone.

j_gene: TRBJ1-5
v_gene: TRBV7-2
abundance: .
d_gene: .
CDR3aa: CASSLDGQSNQPQHF
CDR3nt: TGTGCCAGCAGCTTAGATGGACAGAGCAATCAGCCCCAGCATTTT

j_gene: TRBJ2-1
v_gene: TRBV4-1
abundance: .
d_gene: .
CDR3aa: CASSPVTGEAYNEQFF
CDR3nt: TGCGCCAGCAGCCCCGTCACAGGGGAGGCCTACAATGAGCAGTTCTTC

j_gene: TRBJ2-7
v_gene: TRBV10-1
abundance: .
d_gene: .
CDR3aa: CASSDRKGSYEQYF
CDR3nt: TGCGCCAGCAGTGATAGGAAGGGGTCCTACGAGCAGTACTTC

j_gene: TRBJ2-5
v_gene: TRBV11-2
abundance: few
d_gene: .
CDR3aa: CASSLGVGQETQYF
CDR3nt: TGTGCCAGCAGCTTAGGGGTCGGACAAGAGACCCAGTACTTC

j_gene: TRBJ2-7
v_gene: TRBV7-2
abundance: .
d_gene: .
CDR3aa: CASSLWDSSYEQYF
CDR3nt: TGTGCCAGCAGCCTATGGGACTCGTCTTACGAGCAGTACTTC

j_gene: TRBJ1-5
v_gene: TRBV19
abundance: once
d_gene: .
CDR3aa: CASSPQGIHSNQPQHF
CDR3nt: TGTGCCAGTAGTCCCCAGGGAATCCATAGCAATCAGCCCCAGCATTTT

j_gene: TRBJ2-7
v_gene: TRBV12-3/TRBV12-4
abundance: .
d_gene: .
CDR3aa: CASSLLGGFNEQYF
CDR3nt: TGTGCCAGCAGTTTGCTGGGGGGTTTCAACGAGCAGTACTTC

j_gene: TRBJ1-1
v_gene: TRBV12-3/TRBV12-4
abundance: .
d_gene: .
CDR3aa: CASSFEGVAFF
CDR3nt: TGTGCCAGCAGTTTTGAAGGGGTGGCTTTCTTT

j_gene: TRBJ1-6
v_gene: TRBV5-1
abundance: .
d_gene: TRBD1
CDR3aa: CASSFGTGEGSPLHF
CDR3nt: TGCGCCAGCAGCTTCGGGACAGGGGAAGGTTCACCCCTCCACTTT

j_gene: TRBJ2-1
v_gene: TRBV4-1
abundance: .
d_gene: TRBD2
CDR3aa: CASSQFPSGLAGSNEQFF
CDR3nt: TGCGCCAGCAGCCAATTTCCCTCTGGACTAGCGGGTTCCAATGAGCAGTTCTTC

j_gene: TRBJ1-6
v_gene: TRBV11-1
abundance: .
d_gene: .
CDR3aa: CASSSSRGAGSPLHF
CDR3nt: TGTGCCAGCAGTTCTTCTCGGGGCGCAGGGTCACCCCTCCACTTT

j_gene: TRBJ1-2
v_gene: TRBV7-9
abundance: .
d_gene: .
CDR3aa: CASSSPLNYGYTF
CDR3nt: TGTGCCAGCAGCTCCCCCTTGAACTATGGCTACACCTTC

j_gene: TRBJ1-1
v_gene: TRBV6-6
abundance: few
d_gene: .
CDR3aa: CASSPFRGNTEAFF
CDR3nt: TGTGCCAGCAGTCCATTCAGGGGGAACACTGAAGCTTTCTTT

j_gene: TRBJ2-3
v_gene: TRBV5-6
abundance: .
d_gene: TRBD2
CDR3aa: CASSLAGYLTDTQYF
CDR3nt: TGTGCCAGCAGCCTAGCGGGTTACCTCACAGATACGCAGTATTTT